The entry below gives a single T cell receptor beta chain sequence along with its context. Its antigen is as yet unknown. Different DNA sequences within this sample yield the same CDR3. PCR employed 60 Vbeta and 13 Jbeta primers. Generated by immunoSEQ multiplex PCR, the TCRdb table keeps only in-frame clones and is missing some. In the table there are some 150,000 clones, approximately 88% of which are singletons. The germline V gene encodes CDR1 SGHRS and CDR2 YFSETQ. The CDR3 is 13 amino acids. Trimming took 7 bases from V and 3 from J, leaving 14 bases between them. This entry is derived from a study of cytomegalovirus exposure and HLA in healthy donors. Whole-study findings and limits: An assumption of roughly uniform sequencing depth across donors underlay the presence/absence analyses. TCR beta V segments were, for the most part, productive about 87% or about 30% of the time in an earlier analysis.

The source is a woman younger than 45 in good health and CMV-seronegative. Sequenced sample: PBMCs. This rearrangement joins TRBV5-1 to TRBJ2-7; a weak D match, TRBD1 (6 bases). The CDR3 region has the DNA TGCGCCAGCTCGGCAGGGGCTTACTACGAGCAGTACTTC. It specifies CASSAGAYYEQYF.